This T cell receptor beta chain was identified in a study of beta chain features in type 1 diabetes. Broader study findings: For patients and controls alike, PCR might favor shorter templates to the same degree. Among all four CD4+ subsets, Type 1 diabetes patients had TCRB CDR3s that were moderately but significantly shorter.

A single count supports this clone. Its antigen is unknown. Every bit of the isolated RNA underwent reverse transcription, so sequencing read expressed TCRB transcripts. Produced via immunoSEQ multiplex PCR; TCRdb's table is partial and in-frame only. The sample has tens of thousands of clones, about 55% seen once. The CDR3 spans 13 residues. Trimming shortened V by 5 bases and J by 7 bases, and 14 bases separated the two germline ends. Germline lookup yields CDR1 SGHAT and CDR2 FQNNGV. The chain is built from TRBV11-2 and TRBJ1-2; unclear D gene. This TCR was sampled from a young woman in good health. The sequenced material came from Tregs from blood. The CDR3 DNA follows: TGTGCCAGCAGCCCCCCGGGTGCGGGTGGCTACACCTTC. Its translation is CASSPPGAGGYTF. The entire variable domain, with the rest obtained from reference TRBV11-2 and TRBJ1-2, is as follows: EAGVAQSPRYKIIEKRQSVAFWCNPISGHATLYWYQQILGQGPKLLIQFQNNGVVDDSQLPKDRFSAERLKGVDSTLKIQPAKLEDSAVYLCASSPPGAGGYTFGSGTRLTVV.